This T cell receptor beta chain derives from a study of CD8+CD57+ T cells in acquired aplastic anemia. This clonotype was seen ten or more times. The patients chosen for sequencing had shown expansion of CD8+CD57+ cells (detected by flow cytometry). Both TCR beta VDJ combination and CDR3 sequence profiling were carried out. Genomic DNA was the template for this profiling. TCRdb re-analysed the reads in MiXCR, keeping a single row per CDR3 protein. Altogether roughly 190,000 distinct CDR3 sequences are present, just under 50% being singletons, with the ten largest covering approximately 9.7%. V lost 5 bases, J lost 0 bases, and 11 bases lay in between. The CDR3 has 16 amino acids.

The TCR originated in a human donor with aplastic anemia. The chain employs TRBV12-3 or TRBV12-4 and TRBJ2-6; no clear D. The sequencing input was sorted CD4+, CD8+, or CD8+CD57+ T cells (not recorded which) from PBMCs. The CDR3 reads CASSLFFSSGANVLTF. The CDR3 bases are TGTGCCAGCAGTCTTTTCTTTAGCTCTGGGGCCAACGTCCTGACTTTC.